This T cell receptor beta chain emerged from a study of cytomegalovirus exposure and HLA in healthy donors. In the study overall: From HLA-typed donors, an early data release held 70 million to 95 million unique TCRs.

The PCR used 60 Vbeta and 13 Jbeta primers. Method: immunoSEQ multiplex PCR; TCRdb's copy keeps in-frame clones and lacks some. The sample shows over 150,000 clones, roughly 80% of them seen only once. Per germline, CDR1 MNHEY and CDR2 SVGAGI. The ends were cut back, 0 bases at V and 2 bases at J, with 7 bases in the middle. CDR3 length: 14 amino acids. Material: PBMCs. This clonotype was sampled from a male donor in good health and CMV-seropositive. V usage is TRBV6-5 and J usage is TRBJ2-5, with a weak D call TRBD1 (6 bases). CDR3 nucleotides: TGTGCCAGCAGTTACTCCGGACAGCAAGAGACCCAGTACTTC. It specifies CASSYSGQQETQYF.